This TCR beta chain emerged from a study of T cells in women clearing cervical HPV infection. Study context: Case blood was drawn when the lesion was first found; control blood after infection became undetectable. Cases' blood sampling followed lesion detection by median approximately 150 days (90 to 200).

This CDR3 is built from 12 residues. Germline-derived CDR1 and CDR2 are SGHTA and FQGTGA. A word on this clone: The junction departs from the called germline gene at one end, perhaps through a read error. Coverage ceases 3 residues before the CDR3 finishes, and the germline J gene fills in the end.

Measured with immunoSEQ multiplex PCR; TCRdb has only the in-frame clones, and not every one. The table for this sample gives 30,000 to 45,000 clones. The sequenced sample consisted of blood buffy coat. The TCR was taken from a woman between 18 and 69 years old with a cervical HPV16 infection that either progressed to CIN3+ or cleared (not recorded which). The chain couples TRBV7-3 to TRBJ2-2; D gene unclear. The chain's CDR3 is CASSLPGGELFF. CDR3 bases read: TGTGCCAGTAGCTTACCCGGCGGGGAG.